The clone carrying this T cell receptor beta chain was recorded a few times. This sample is part of a study of CD8+ T cells in alopecia areata. The treatment is: oral pan-JAK inhibitor, 5-10 mg twice daily. Between the trimmed V and J ends, which lost 3 bases and 4 bases, there was a span of 9 bases. The CDR3 runs to 13 residues. The germline V gene encodes CDR1 SGHNT and CDR2 YYREEE (reference sequence). cDNA prepared by RNA extraction and subsequent reverse transcription served as the template for sequencing. Sequenced by immunoSEQ multiplex PCR; TCRdb stores in-frame clones only, minus some. The sample shows 150,000 to 200,000 clones, 40% to 65% of them seen only once.

The J gene is TRBJ2-3, the V gene TRBV5-4, with D possibly matching TRBD2 (5 bases). This specimen was CD8+ T cells sorted from blood, taken at week 24, from a patient treated with tofacitinib. This TCR was sampled from a human donor with alopecia areata. CDR3 sequence (DNA): TGTGCCAGCAGCTGGGAGCGGCCAGATACGCAGTATTTT. Residues: CASSWERPDTQYF.